Here is one T cell receptor (beta chain) with its context. This entry belongs to a study of T cells in Graves' hyperthyroidism and ophthalmopathy. For the study at large: Peripheral blood samples were taken at initial diagnosis, prior to any treatment.

Germline CDR1 is SGHRS and CDR2 is YFSETQ. The CDR3 runs 16 residues. V lost 1 base, J lost 0 bases, and 14 bases lay in between. Using RNA transcripts as the source, TCR beta CDR3 regions were amplified. During a first-round RT-PCR of the TCR CDR3, the HTBI primer set was used. One entry per CDR3 protein, called by TCRdb with MiXCR from the multiplex PCR reads. The table shows 600,000 to 800,000 distinct CDR3 sequences, with roughly a third occurring only once. The sequenced sample was blood. The receptor's source is a woman in her thirties or forties with Graves' hyperthyroidism. The V and J genes are TRBV5-1 and TRBJ2-7; D remains ambiguous. In DNA, the CDR3 is TGCGCCAGCAGCTTGCTCTCAGTTGAAAGCTCCTACGAGCAGTACTTC. Protein sequence: CASSLLSVESSYEQYF.